These 14 T cell receptor beta chains share one sample of origin, sequenced in a study of Ad26.COV2.S vaccination and SARS-CoV-2 variants. The treatment here: some 20 received Ad26.COV2.S at low or high dose, single or two shots; 5 received placebo; per-sample allocation not given. It was on day 63 after the first vaccine or placebo injection that samples were taken. Assay: immunoSEQ multiplex PCR; the TCRdb copy retains only in-frame clones and omits some. The table lists hundreds of thousands of clones, more than 85% of them singletons. Sample: peripheral blood, taken in a trial of Ad26.COV2.S vaccine versus placebo. Receptor source: a person between 18 and 65 years old who received the Ad26.COV2.S COVID-19 vaccine or a placebo.

The rearrangement uses TRBV5-1 and TRBJ2-7, with 7 bases that match TRBD1. With V trimmed by 4 bases and J by 2 bases, 6 bases remained unmatched. Germline-derived CDR1 and CDR2 are SGHRS and YFSETQ. This CDR3 is built from 14 residues. DNA for the CDR3: TGCGCCAGCAGCCCCTGGACAGGAACCTACGAGCAGTACTTC. Protein product: CASSPWTGTYEQYF.

The chain is built from TRBV29-1 and TRBJ1-1, with TRBD1 matching 9 bases. Germline-derived CDR1 and CDR2 are SQVTM and ANQGSEA. J lost 1 base, V lost 6 bases, and 15 bases had no gene match. The CDR3 spans 17 residues. The CDR3 sequence is CSVKPGQGLPGNTEAFF. The DNA of the CDR3 is TGCAGCGTCAAACCGGGACAGGGCTTACCGGGGAACACTGAAGCTTTCTTT.

V usage is TRBV12-5 and J usage is TRBJ1-1; D is perhaps TRBD1 (5 bases). Germline CDR1 and CDR2: LGHNT and FRNRAP. V gave up 5 bases and J gave up 7 bases, with 14 bases separating them. The CDR3 is 13 amino acids. CDR3 loop: CASGPEPGIEAFF. The CDR3 nucleotides are TGTGCTAGTGGTCCGGAACCAGGGATTGAAGCTTTCTTT.

V usage is TRBV5-4 and J usage is TRBJ1-2; maybe TRBD1 (5 bases). Trimming cost V 1 base and J 3 bases, with 13 bases left between them. The CDR3 is 15 residues long. Germline CDR1 is SGHNT and CDR2 is YYREEE (reference sequence). The CDR3 bases are TGTGCCAGCAGCTTGTATCGGGGGTTGGACTATGGCTACACCTTC. The encoded protein is CASSLYRGLDYGYTF.

The chain carries TRBV3-1 (or the pseudogene TRBV3-2) and TRBJ2-6; D is undetermined. Trimming took 0 bases from V and 2 from J, leaving 2 bases between them. This CDR3 comprises 14 residues. Germline CDR1 LGHDT, CDR2 YNNKEL (reference sequence). The CDR3 nucleotides read TGTGCCAGCAGCCAAGATGCTGGGGCCAACGTCCTGACTTTC. Translating it yields CASSQDAGANVLTF.

This clone was counted between two and nine times. This CDR3 is also generated by other DNA sequences in the sample. This rearrangement joins TRBV6-6 to TRBJ1-1; perhaps TRBD1 as D (6 bases). The V end lost 5 bases, the J end lost 0 bases, and 10 bases lay between the germline ends. This CDR3 region has 14 residues. The V gene's germline CDR1 is MNHNY and CDR2 SVGAGI (reference sequence). CDR3 bases: TGTGCCAGCAGTGATGGGGGGCTGAACACTGAAGCTTTCTTT. Amino acid sequence: CASSDGGLNTEAFF.

The V gene is TRBV27, the J gene TRBJ2-7; perhaps D is TRBD1 or TRBD2 (7 bases each). This CDR3 is built from 16 residues. Trimming cost V 1 base and J 2 bases, with 15 bases left between them. Germline-derived CDR1 and CDR2 are MNHEY and SMNVEV (reference sequence). The CDR3 DNA follows: TGTGCCAGCAGTTTATGGGGGGGACAGACTCCCTACGAGCAGTACTTC. This encodes CASSLWGGQTPYEQYF.

The chain joins TRBV7-9 to TRBJ1-2; the D gene is possibly TRBD1 (6 bases). Germline V lookup: CDR1 SEHNR, CDR2 FQNEAQ (reference sequence). CDR3 length: 14 amino acids. V lost 2 bases and J lost 4, with 11 bases in between. CDR3 in amino acids: CASSLSGEGYGYTF. CDR3 DNA: TGTGCCAGCAGCTTATCAGGGGAGGGCTATGGCTACACCTTC.

The chain couples TRBV5-1 to TRBJ1-2, with D possibly TRBD1 on 6 matching bases. The CDR3 loop spans 15 amino acids. Per germline, CDR1 SGHRS and CDR2 YFSETQ. The germline V and J ends were trimmed by 0 bases and 8 bases, with 17 bases remaining between them. CDR3: CASSLGQAPVRGYTF. The CDR3 DNA sequence: TGCGCCAGCAGCTTGGGACAGGCCCCAGTTCGAGGCTACACCTTC.

This clone was found once. This rearrangement joins TRBV3-1 (or the pseudogene TRBV3-2) to TRBJ1-2; TRBD1 matches at 7 bases. V lost 5 bases, J lost 8 bases, and 11 bases stayed unmatched. The CDR3 loop spans 14 amino acids. The V gene's germline CDR1 is LGHDT and CDR2 YNNKEL (reference sequence). The chain's CDR3 is CASSLKGAARGYTF. The DNA of the CDR3 is TGTGCCAGCAGCTTAAAGGGGGCGGCAAGGGGCTACACCTTC.

The chain's CDR3 is CASSSLGAIYGYTF. The DNA of the CDR3 is TGTGCCAGCAGCTCGCTCGGGGCAATATATGGCTACACCTTC. J is TRBJ1-2 and V is TRBV7-9, with D maybe TRBD1 (5 bases). Trimming cost V 4 bases and J 5 bases, with 14 bases left between them. This CDR3 contains 14 residues. CDR1 is SEHNR, CDR2 FQNEAQ, per germline (reference sequence).

The chain links TRBV14 to TRBJ1-2; D gene ambiguous. CDR3 length: 10 residues. Germline lookup yields CDR1 SGHDN and CDR2 FVKESK. With 1 base removed from V and 10 bases from J, the gap between germline ends came to 4 bases. The DNA for the CDR3 is TGTGCCAGCAGCCAAGTAGCCTACACCTTC. This codes for CASSQVAYTF.

This clone has just one count. The chain combines TRBV2 with TRBJ1-4, with D perhaps matching TRBD1 (5 bases). With 3 bases removed from V and 6 bases from J, the gap between germline ends came to 8 bases. The CDR3 covers 13 residues. Germline assignment: CDR1 SNHLY and CDR2 FYNNEI. The CDR3 DNA reads as TGTGCCAGCAGTGACGAGACAGATGAAAAACTGTTTTTT. As protein: CASSDETDEKLFF. Supplemented by reference TRBV2 and TRBJ1-4, the full variable domain reads EPEVTQTPSHQVTQMGQEVILRCVPISNHLYFYWYRQILGQKVEFLVSFYNNEISEKSEIFDDQFSVERPDGSNFTLKIRSTKLEDSAMYFCASSDETDEKLFFGSGTQLSVL.

CDR3 residues: CASSRNTGGPANYGYTF. In DNA, the CDR3 is TGTGCCAGCAGCCGGAATACAGGGGGCCCAGCTAACTATGGCTACACCTTC. J is TRBJ1-2 and V is TRBV3-1 (or the pseudogene TRBV3-2); 9 positions agree with TRBD1. The CDR3 runs to 17 residues. The germline V gene has CDR1 LGHDT and CDR2 YNNKEL (reference sequence). Trimming removed 4 bases from V and 0 bases from J; junction bases left unmatched: 9.